The 22 T cell receptor beta chains given below trace back to one sample, sequenced in a study of T cells after yellow fever vaccination. MiXCR, applied by TCRdb to the 5' RACE reads, yields one record per CDR3 protein. In the table there are around 340,000 distinct CDR3 sequences, more than 8.5% of which are singletons. The material sequenced was PBMCs, taken on the day of the first yellow fever vaccination. These receptors were collected from a young man who received the YFV17D yellow fever vaccine.

This clonotype has a handful of counts. The chain links TRBV4-2 to TRBJ2-7, with D possibly matching TRBD1 (6 bases). Looked up from germline, CDR1 is LGHNA and CDR2 is YNFKEQ. The CDR3 length is 17 residues. Trimming stripped 2 bases from V and 1 base from J, with 18 bases between. CDR3 nucleotides: TGTGCCAGCAGCCAACCCGACCCGGGACACTCGTCCTACGAGCAGTACTTC. Translation: CASSQPDPGHSSYEQYF.

This clonotype occurred many times. This sequence joins TRBV12-3 or TRBV12-4 and TRBJ2-1; 11 bases align to TRBD2. This CDR3 comprises 15 residues. The V gene end was trimmed by 4 bases and the J gene end by 3 bases; junction bases not matched to a gene: 2. The CDR3 coding sequence is TGTGCCAGCAGTTCTACTAGCGGGGGCTACAATGAGCAGTTCTTC. Protein sequence: CASSSTSGGYNEQFF.

The V and J genes are TRBV5-1 and TRBJ2-5; 9 bases fit TRBD1. V dropped 3 bases and J dropped 6; count of bases not matched to a gene: 12. This CDR3 has 16 amino acids. Germline V gene sequence: CDR1 SGHRS, CDR2 YFSETQ. CDR3 in DNA: TGCGCCAGCAGCTCCCGAGTTACAGGGGGCTCGAAGACCCAGTACTTC. Amino acid sequence: CASSSRVTGGSKTQYF. Looking up the rest from reference TRBV5-1 and TRBJ2-5 gives the full variable domain: KAGVTQTPRYLIKTRGQQVTLSCSPISGHRSVSWYQQTPGQGLQFLFEYFSETQRNKGNFPGRFSGRQFSNSRSEMNVSTLELGDSALYLCASSSRVTGGSKTQYFGPGTRLLVL.

In the case of this clonotype: A junction boundary mismatches the germline segment, possibly from a read error. This sequence joins TRBV7-2 and TRBJ2-5, with D possibly TRBD1 on 5 matching bases. CDR1 and CDR2 from the germline V gene are SGHTA and FQGNSA. The CDR3 is 12 amino acids. The CDR3 region is CASRGPQGTQYF. DNA for the CDR3: TGTGCCAGCAGGGGGCCGCAAGGGACCCAGTACTTC. The full variable domain, its missing parts supplied by reference TRBV7-2 and TRBJ2-5, is GAGVSQSPSNKVTEKGKDVELRCDPISGHTALYWYRQSLGQGLEFLIYFQGNSAPDKSGLPSDRFSAERTGGSVSTLTIQRTQQEDSAVYLCASRGPQGTQYFGPGTRLLVL.

The rearrangement uses TRBV5-5 and TRBJ2-5; TRBD2 matches 10 bases. After removal of 4 bases from V and 4 bases from J, the junction contained 7 bases not matched to a gene. CDR1 is SGHKS and CDR2 is YYEKEE in the germline V gene (reference sequence). This CDR3 contains 15 residues. CDR3 coding DNA: TGTGCCAGCAGCGACGGGACTAGCGCATTAGAGACCCAGTACTTC. Protein: CASSDGTSALETQYF.

Ten or more counts support this clonotype. J is TRBJ2-3 and V is TRBV29-1, with 9 nucleotides matching TRBD1. This CDR3 region has 13 residues. J lost 5 bases, V lost 5 bases, and 5 bases had no gene match. The germline gives CDR1 SQVTM, CDR2 ANQGSEA. The CDR3 DNA reads TGCAGCGTTAACAGGGGGCGCGAAGATACGCAGTATTTT. Translating gives CSVNRGREDTQYF.

The chain carries TRBV29-1 and TRBJ1-5; no firm D call. The CDR3 extends over 13 amino acids. From germline, CDR1 is SQVTM and CDR2 ANQGSEA. Deletions cut 0 bases from V and 5 bases from J, with 8 bases between. The CDR3 DNA follows: TGCAGCGTTGAAGAAACGGAGGATCAGCCCCAGCATTTT. Its translation: CSVEETEDQPQHF.

This clonotype showed up just a few times. This chain links TRBV5-1 with TRBJ2-3, with D perhaps matching TRBD2 (5 bases). Trimming removed 3 bases at V and 2 bases at J, with 16 bases between. The CDR3 runs 16 residues. CDR1 is SGHRS, CDR2 YFSETQ, per germline. The CDR3 region has the DNA TGCGCCAGCAGCTCGAGGATGGCGGGTCCCACAGATACGCAGTATTTT. It translates to CASSSRMAGPTDTQYF.

The chain employs TRBV28 and TRBJ2-7; 9 bases align to TRBD1. Germline V CDR1 and CDR2: MDHEN, SYDVKM. The CDR3 runs to 17 residues. The trim removed 5 bases at V and 7 bases at J, leaving 18 bases unmatched. The CDR3, as DNA: TGTGCCAGCAGTGGGGCGGACGTTTACAGGGGGCGAGGAGAGCAGTACGTC. It is translated as CASSGADVYRGRGEQYV.

This clonotype occurred a few times. The chain carries TRBV4-2 and TRBJ2-3; TRBD2 matches at 7 bases. The V and J ends lost 0 bases and 1 base, in that order; junction bases with no gene match: 4. The CDR3 has 16 amino acids. The germline V gene has CDR1 LGHNA and CDR2 YNFKEQ. The CDR3 DNA reads as TGTGCCAGCAGCCAAGAATCCCGGGGGGGCACAGATACGCAGTATTTT. It yields the protein CASSQESRGGTDTQYF.

This clonotype was picked up a small number of times. The rearrangement uses TRBV7-6 and TRBJ1-1; no clear D gene. Germline V lookup: CDR1 SGHVS, CDR2 FNYEAQ. Trimming shortened V by 4 bases and J by 1 base, and 10 bases separated the two germline ends. The CDR3 has 14 residues. CDR3 in amino acids: CASSSSLWNTEAFF. For the CDR3, the DNA is TGTGCCAGCAGCTCTAGTTTGTGGAACACTGAAGCTTTCTTT.

DNA for the CDR3: TGTGCCACCAGCAGAGGCGGGCCCGGTAATTCACCCCTCCACTTT. Protein: CATSRGGPGNSPLHF. The chain carries TRBV15 and TRBJ1-6; D gene unclear. Germline CDR1 is LNHNV and CDR2 is YYDKDF (reference sequence). Trimming pared 1 base from V and 6 bases from J, leaving 10 bases between. CDR3 length: 15 amino acids.

This clonotype came up many times. The rearrangement links TRBV10-3 to TRBJ2-7; D is possibly TRBD2 (7 bases). Germline CDR1 ENHRY, CDR2 SYGVKD. Trimming stripped 5 bases from V and 5 bases from J, with 16 bases between. This CDR3 region has 14 residues. CDR3 bases: TGTGCCATCAGTCCGGGGGAGGGGGACAACGAGCAGTACTTC. Amino acids: CAISPGEGDNEQYF.

This clonotype was seen only a few times. The chain combines TRBV4-1 with TRBJ1-5; no clear D. The germline V gene has CDR1 MGHRA and CDR2 YSYEKL. V lost 0 bases and J lost 7, with 10 bases in between. The CDR3 totals 14 residues. CDR3 in DNA: TGCGCCAGCAGCCAAGAGAGGGCGGGACAGCCCCAGCATTTT. It codes for CASSQERAGQPQHF.

The chain employs TRBV5-1 and TRBJ2-3, with 8 positions matching TRBD2. Germline lookup yields CDR1 SGHRS and CDR2 YFSETQ. CDR3 length: 16 amino acids. After removal of 2 bases from V and 5 bases from J, the junction contained 10 bases not matched to a gene. In DNA, the CDR3 is TGCGCCAGCAGCTTAGAACGGGGGGGCCTGAGAGATACGCAGTATTTT. Amino acids: CASSLERGGLRDTQYF.

J is TRBJ2-3 and V is TRBV5-1; D might be TRBD1 or TRBD2, each matching 5 bases. V lost 4 bases, J lost 2 bases, and 20 bases lay in between. Germline values: CDR1 SGHRS, CDR2 YFSETQ. The CDR3 is 17 residues long. The CDR3 loop is CASSLDSGPSITDTQYF. In nucleotides, the CDR3 is TGCGCCAGCAGCCTAGACTCGGGACCAAGCATCACAGATACGCAGTATTTT.

To note about this clonotype: A read error is possible here, since a much larger clone lies one base away. The V gene is TRBV5-6, the J gene TRBJ1-6; no reliable D call. The CDR3 is 12 amino acids. Germline-derived CDR1 and CDR2 are SGHDT and YYEEEE. The V end lost 6 bases, the J end lost 0 bases, and 1 base lay between the germline ends. CDR3 sequence: CASTSYNSPLHF. The CDR3 DNA reads TGTGCCAGCACCTCCTATAATTCACCCCTCCACTTT.

This clonotype was counted a few times. V gene TRBV5-1 combines with J gene TRBJ1-4; weak D call: TRBD1 (5 bases). Trimming took 4 bases from V and 3 from J, leaving 13 bases between them. From germline, CDR1 is SGHRS and CDR2 YFSETQ. The CDR3 runs 15 residues. The CDR3: CASSLGTSPNEKLFF. In DNA form, the CDR3 reads TGCGCCAGCAGCCTTGGGACGTCTCCTAATGAAAAACTGTTTTTT.

The table lists this clonotype with many counts. The rearrangement links TRBV29-1 to TRBJ2-1; TRBD2 aligns across 12 bases. The CDR3 has 14 residues. Germline V lookup: CDR1 SQVTM, CDR2 ANQGSEA. Unmatched junction bases numbered 5, after V lost 5 bases and J lost 6 bases. CDR3 nucleotide sequence: TGCAGCGTTACCCTAGCGGGGGGGCCCAATGAGCAGTTCTTC. This codes for CSVTLAGGPNEQFF.

This clonotype was detected many times. This sequence joins TRBV5-4 and TRBJ2-3; D is perhaps TRBD2 (6 bases). Looked up from germline, CDR1 is SGHNT and CDR2 is YYREEE (reference sequence). V lost 4 bases to trimming and J lost 6 bases, with 12 bases between them. The CDR3 extends over 13 amino acids. The CDR3 loop is CASSPRDSDTQYF. The CDR3 nucleotides are TGTGCCAGCAGCCCCCGGGACTCCGATACGCAGTATTTT.

The chain is built from TRBV29-1 and TRBJ2-5; 9 nucleotides match TRBD1. V was clipped by 4 bases and J by 5 bases; unmatched bases: 11. Looked up from germline, CDR1 is SQVTM and CDR2 is ANQGSEA. The CDR3 covers 15 residues. The CDR3 sequence is CSVAPPGQGLETQYF. CDR3 DNA: TGCAGCGTTGCCCCACCGGGACAGGGATTGGAGACCCAGTACTTC.

This clonotype has a handful of counts. V and J are TRBV7-8 and TRBJ1-5; D ambiguous. The germline V and J ends were trimmed by 4 bases and 6 bases, with 10 bases remaining between them. Germline V lookup: CDR1 SGHVS, CDR2 FQNEAQ. This CDR3 spans 13 amino acids. The DNA of the CDR3 is TGTGCCAGCAGCTCCCAGGCCCGTCAGCCCCAGCATTTT. Its protein product is CASSSQARQPQHF.